This T cell receptor beta chain was identified during a study of blood T cell repertoires in COVID-19. Study information: Both acute and convalescent COVID-19 samples were obtained from the United States, Italy and Spain. T cells, B-cell-depleted T cells, or PBMCs provided the cDNA or gDNA that served as material.

Source study methods: Estimation of nucleated cell counts was performed using reference gene primer amplification. The data were produced by immunoSEQ multiplex PCR, yet TCRdb's version contains in-frame clones alone and is incomplete. V, J and clone size are taken as reported in that table, and D and trimming were inferred from the DNA itself. The sample lists roughly 80,000 clones; 88% were seen once. The CDR3 loop spans 15 amino acids. J gave up 4 bases and V 0 bases, and 3 bases lay outside the gene matches. Germline V lookup: CDR1 SGHRS, CDR2 YFSETQ. The sequenced sample was peripheral blood. V gene TRBV5-1 combines with J gene TRBJ1-4; 7 positions agree with TRBD1. This clonotype was sampled from a human donor in a cohort sampled during active COVID-19. CDR3 nucleotides: TGCGCCAGCAGCTTGGTCGGACAGGTTAATGAAAAACTGTTTTTT. Translated, it gives CASSLVGQVNEKLFF.